One and the same sample provided the 10 T cell receptor beta chains below, sequenced in a study of brain metastases from non-small cell lung cancer. Using immunoSEQ multiplex PCR, the repertoire was profiled, and TCRdb retains in-frame clones only, with some absent. The profile covers around 120 clones, with 85% to 95% appearing a single time and roughly 15% taken by the ten largest. The sequenced sample consisted of tumor-adjacent normal tissue. These receptors were obtained from a donor aged 40 or older with non-small cell lung cancer.

V gene TRBV18 combines with J gene TRBJ1-1, with 7 bases lining up with TRBD1. Per germline, CDR1 KGHSH and CDR2 LQKENI. The CDR3 sequence is 16 residues long. Trimming took 3 bases from V and 4 from J; bases not matched to a gene: 11. CDR3 DNA: TGTGCCAGCTCACCGAGTACACAGGGGCCCGGCACTGAAGCTTTCTTT. It specifies CASSPSTQGPGTEAFF.

The rearrangement joins TRBV6-5 to TRBJ2-7, with D possibly TRBD2 on 6 matching bases. CDR3 size: 15 residues. CDR1 and CDR2 from the germline V gene are MNHEY and SVGAGI. V dropped 7 bases and J dropped 2 bases, with 18 bases sitting between them. This CDR3 is CASTNTGDGAYEQYF. The CDR3 region has the DNA TGTGCCAGCACCAACACGGGGGACGGAGCCTACGAGCAGTACTTC.

The rearrangement uses TRBV5-4 and TRBJ1-2; tentative D call: TRBD1 (5 bases). Germline loops: CDR1 SGHNT, CDR2 YYREEE (reference sequence). With 1 base removed from V and 0 bases from J, the gap between germline ends came to 7 bases. This CDR3 contains 14 residues. The CDR3 here is CASSLQGSNYGYTF. CDR3 bases: TGTGCCAGCAGCTTGCAGGGCTCTAACTATGGCTACACCTTC. Full variable domain (outside the CDR3, taken from reference TRBV5-4 and TRBJ1-2): ETGVTQSPTHLIKTRGQQVTLRCSSQSGHNTVSWYQQALGQGPQFIFQYYREEENGRGNFPPRFSGLQFPNYSSELNVNALELDDSALYLCASSLQGSNYGYTFGSGTRLTVV.

This clone was seen once. The chain links TRBV7-2 to TRBJ2-1; TRBD2 matches at 10 bases. The germline CDR1 and CDR2 sequences are SGHTA and FQGNSA. V trimming: 3 bases; J trimming: 4 bases; junction bases outside the gene matches: 3. This CDR3 has 15 amino acids. CDR3 DNA: TGTGCCAGCAGCTTTAGCGGGGGGACATACAATGAGCAGTTCTTC. Encoded protein: CASSFSGGTYNEQFF.

DNA of the CDR3: TGTGCCAGCTCACCAGGTTTTGCAGGGCGGGAGGACTACACCTTC. Its protein is CASSPGFAGREDYTF. This chain connects TRBV18 to TRBJ1-2; perhaps TRBD1 as D (5 bases). This CDR3 spans 15 amino acids. Trimming pared 2 bases from V and 10 bases from J, leaving 20 bases between. Germline values: CDR1 KGHSH, CDR2 LQKENI. The variable domain in full, completed from reference TRBV18 and TRBJ1-2, reads NAGVMQNPRHLVRRRGQEARLRCSPMKGHSHVYWYRQLPEEGLKFMVYLQKENIIDESGMPKERFSAEFPKEGPSILRIQQVVRGDSAAYFCASSPGFAGREDYTFGSGTRLTVV.

V gene TRBV9 combines with J gene TRBJ2-3; 11 positions agree with TRBD2. CDR1 SGDLS and CDR2 YYNGEE come from the germline V gene. The CDR3 is 15 amino acids. Trimming cost V 4 bases and J 2 bases; bases outside gene matches: 3. The CDR3 is CASSLSGGVTDTQYF. CDR3 DNA sequence: TGTGCCAGCAGCCTTAGCGGGGGGGTCACAGATACGCAGTATTTT.

The J gene is TRBJ2-2, the V gene TRBV14; D call uncertain. Between the trimmed V and J ends, which lost 0 bases and 5 bases, there was a span of 19 bases. This CDR3 spans 18 amino acids. The germline CDR1 and CDR2 sequences are SGHDN and FVKESK. Here the CDR3 reads CASSQDGPRSPGTGELFF. CDR3 DNA: TGTGCCAGCAGCCAAGATGGTCCGAGGAGCCCCGGGACCGGGGAGCTGTTTTTT.

This rearrangement joins TRBV2 to TRBJ2-1; the D call may be TRBD1 or TRBD2 (5 bases each). The CDR3 has 14 residues. V was trimmed by 7 bases and J by 0 bases, leaving 10 bases between them. CDR1 and CDR2 from the germline V gene are SNHLY and FYNNEI. CDR3 amino acids: CASIGGSSYNEQFF. DNA of the CDR3: TGTGCCAGCATTGGGGGTTCCTCCTACAATGAGCAGTTCTTC.

The CDR3 here is CASSSPGGRGYEQYF. CDR3 bases: TGTGCCAGCAGCTCCCCCGGGGGGAGGGGGTACGAGCAGTACTTC. This chain links TRBV3-1 (or the pseudogene TRBV3-2) with TRBJ2-7, with D tentatively TRBD2 (7 bases). V lost 5 bases, J lost 4 bases, and 18 bases lay in between. The germline CDR1 and CDR2 sequences are LGHDT and YNNKEL (reference sequence). CDR3 length equals 15 residues.

In its sample, this clone was seen once. V and J are TRBV28 and TRBJ2-5; TRBD1 might be the D (8 bases). Germline CDR1 MDHEN, CDR2 SYDVKM. The V end lost 4 bases, the J end lost 1 base, and 22 bases lay between the germline ends. The CDR3 extends over 18 amino acids. CDR3 DNA: TGTGCCAGCAGTTCCGACGAGACACAGGGGGGGACCCAAGAGACCCAGTACTTC. Translation: CASSSDETQGGTQETQYF.